This TCR beta chain was documented in a study of T cell changes during pregnancy in multiple sclerosis (dated by TCRdb to the late 2010s). Looking at the study overall: The study looked at changes in the T cell repertoire across pregnancy in women with multiple sclerosis.

According to the germline V gene, CDR1 reads SGHRS and CDR2 reads YFSETQ. The CDR3, cysteine through phenylalanine, is 16 amino acids long. The CDR3 DNA has 48 bases and is translated from base 1. Trimmed from V: 3 bases; trimmed from J: 4 bases; junction bases lacking a gene match: 6. The library was prepared using the immunoSEQ multiplex PCR assay. The source is immuneACCESS, and TCRdb retained only in-frame sequences with V and J called. Part of the clones is not carried over; for the studies checked, unresolved V genes explain less than half of this, and the remainder is unexplained. The sample has over 20,000 clones on record, roughly nine tenths of them singletons. The ten biggest clones cover 0.67% of the sample. As for this clone: It has no known antigen specificity. It has no much larger one-base neighbor in the sample; base qualities were not kept.

The V gene is TRBV5-1 and the J gene is TRBJ2-2, with TRBD2 identical over 10 junction bases. This TCR derives from a female donor in good health, enrolled as a control in a pregnancy study. Sequencing was performed on CD4+ T cells from peripheral blood mononuclear cells, taken in the third trimester of pregnancy. The sequence in DNA is TGCGCCAGCAGCTCTAGCGGGAGCCGGGGCACCGGGGAGCTGTTTTTT. Translated, this gives CASSSSGSRGTGELFF.